One sample yielded the 28 T cell receptor beta chains listed below, sequenced in a study of tumor and adjacent non-tumor tissue in lung cancer (dated by TCRdb to 2016 to 2018). Bulk unsorted tissue served as the source for RNA extraction, and RNA quality was assessed using a NanoDrop ND-1000 and an Agilent 2100. Library construction relied on multiplex PCR. Sequencing took place on an Illumina HiSeq 2500. TCRbeta libraries were constructed through three rounds of nested PCR with primers (Table S4) according to protocols adapted from ARM-PCR. TCRdb trimmed the raw reads at Q25, called clones with MiXCR and kept productive beta chains. Merged by CDR3 protein, the rows form single entries marked with the most common genes and DNA. Present in this sample are 71,000 or so distinct CDR3 sequences, around 80% of which were seen just once. Roughly 14% of the sample comes from the top ten. Material: lung tumor tissue. The receptors stem from a woman in her forties or fifties with non-small cell lung cancer.

Concerning this clonotype itself: Because it lacks the conserved phenylalanine or tryptophan at the end, this CDR3 is likely a read error. This chain links TRBV28 with TRBJ1-6, with TRBD1 as a possible D gene (5 bases). Trimming pared 7 bases from V and 15 bases from J, leaving 13 bases between. Germline V gene sequence: CDR1 MDHEN, CDR2 SYDVKM. This CDR3 comprises 11 residues. CDR3 bases: TGTGCCAGCAAGGGACTGCCAGGCCTCCACCTT. Its translation: CASKGLPGLHL.

The gene calls are TRBV20-1 and TRBJ2-1; D is unclear. Germline CDR1 DFQATT, CDR2 SNEGSKA (reference sequence). V was trimmed by 4 bases and J by 2 bases, leaving 12 bases between them. The CDR3 totals 14 residues. CDR3 in amino acids: CSANPGCAYNEQFF. The CDR3 DNA reads as TGCAGTGCTAATCCTGGTTGTGCCTACAATGAGCAGTTCTTC.

In nucleotides, the CDR3 is TGTGCCAGCAGTTATGGACGGCCAAGTGGGCAGTTCTTC. Translation: CASSYGRPSGQFF. The V and J genes are TRBV6-2 or TRBV6-3 and TRBJ2-1; D is unresolved. The CDR3 runs 13 residues. Germline loops: CDR1 MNHEY, CDR2 SVGEGT. V was cut by 3 bases and J by 12 bases, with 15 bases left in between.

Worth noting for this clonotype: This CDR3 fails to terminate in the conserved phenylalanine or tryptophan, so it likely reflects a read error. This chain uses TRBV20-1 with TRBJ1-5, with a tentative D call TRBD1 (5 bases). With 2 bases removed from V and 7 bases from J, the gap between germline ends came to 9 bases. The germline gives CDR1 DFQATT, CDR2 SNEGSKA (reference sequence). The CDR3 extends over 12 amino acids. The CDR3 loop is CSARQGGQPQHP. The CDR3 DNA follows: TGCAGTGCTAGACAGGGCGGGCAGCCCCAGCATCCT.

The count of this clonotype is one. Likely a read error: the CDR3 ends without its conserved phenylalanine or tryptophan. This chain links TRBV29-1 with TRBJ2-3; D uncertain. V was trimmed by 5 bases and J by 5 bases, leaving 14 bases between them. Germline CDR1 SQVTM, CDR2 ANQGSEA. The CDR3 spans 13 residues. The CDR3 reads CSVRAAYIDTQYL. CDR3 in DNA: TGCAGCGTTAGGGCGGCATACATAGATACGCAGTATTTA.

In regard to this clonotype: At one end the junction does not follow the germline gene, possibly because of a read error. The gene calls are TRBV4-2 and TRBJ2-3; TRBD2 agrees at 14 bases. Germline values: CDR1 LGHNA, CDR2 YNFKEQ. There are 16 residues in the CDR3. In DNA, the CDR3 is TGTGCCAGCAGGCAAGCGGGACTAGCGGGAGCATATACGCAGTATTTT. Translating gives CASRQAGLAGAYTQYF.

This clonotype came up many times. The genes are TRBV5-4 and TRBJ2-1; 7 bases map to TRBD2. The CDR3 is 15 residues long. Germline CDR1 is SGHNT and CDR2 is YYREEE (reference sequence). Trimming removed 3 bases from V and 3 bases from J; junction bases left unmatched: 6. The CDR3 DNA sequence: TGTGCCAGCAGCTCCGGGAGCGGGATCTACAATGAGCAGTTCTTC. Protein product: CASSSGSGIYNEQFF. The variable domain in full, completed from reference TRBV5-4 and TRBJ2-1, reads ETGVTQSPTHLIKTRGQQVTLRCSSQSGHNTVSWYQQALGQGPQFIFQYYREEENGRGNFPPRFSGLQFPNYSSELNVNALELDDSALYLCASSSGSGIYNEQFFGPGTRLTVL.

This clonotype has more than one count but fewer than ten. This chain joins TRBV20-1 and TRBJ1-1; possible D gene TRBD1, 6 bases. The CDR3 length is 14 residues. Trimming stripped 8 bases from V and 4 bases from J, with 20 bases between. The germline V gene has CDR1 DFQATT and CDR2 SNEGSKA (reference sequence). The CDR3 is CSTYRDTMSTEAFF. CDR3 nucleotides: TGCAGTACTTACCGGGACACCATGAGCACTGAAGCTTTCTTT.

As concerns this clonotype: Because the CDR3 is missing its conserved closing phenylalanine or tryptophan, this is likely a read error. The chain has TRBV20-1 and TRBJ1-1; D ambiguous. From germline, CDR1 is DFQATT and CDR2 SNEGSKA (reference sequence). The length of the CDR3 is 14 residues. DNA of the CDR3: TGCAGCGCTCCCGGCGGGGTAGTGAACACTGAAGCTTTCTCT. Amino acids: CSAPGGVVNTEAFS.

Remarks on this clonotype: Germline and junction disagree at one end, which may indicate a read error. J is TRBJ2-7 and V is TRBV6-5; D is uncertain. This CDR3 has 16 amino acids. Germline lookup yields CDR1 MNHEY and CDR2 SVGAGI. The chain's CDR3 is CASSFGLSYWGYEHYF. In DNA form, the CDR3 reads TGTGCCAGCAGTTTCGGTCTGTCCTACTGGGGATACGAGCACTATTTC.

About this clonotype: Germline and junction disagree at one end, which may indicate a read error. CDR3 DNA sequence: TGCAGTGCTAGGCCTGAACGGGGAGTGGACATTCAATACTTC. Translating gives CSARPERGVDIQYF. The J gene is TRBJ2-4, the V gene TRBV20-1, with D possibly being TRBD1 or TRBD2 (5 bases each). Per germline, CDR1 DFQATT and CDR2 SNEGSKA (reference sequence). There are 14 residues in the CDR3.

This clonotype was picked up many times. CDR3 nucleotide sequence: TGTGCCAGCTCACCTGGGACAGGGGCCTACGAGCAGTACTTC. Translated, it gives CASSPGTGAYEQYF. The chain recombines TRBV18 with TRBJ2-7; 10 nucleotides agree with TRBD1. Trimming at V came to 3 bases and at J to 2 bases, leaving 1 base not matched to a gene. From germline, CDR1 is KGHSH and CDR2 LQKENI. CDR3 length: 14 amino acids.

A word on this clonotype: The junction departs from the called germline gene at one end, perhaps through a read error. The rearrangement joins TRBV20-1 to TRBJ1-6; maybe TRBD1 (6 bases). The CDR3 contains 15 residues. The germline gives CDR1 DFQATT, CDR2 SNEGSKA (reference sequence). Here the CDR3 DNA reads TGCAGTGCTAGAGGCCTAGACAGGCCGTATCCACCCCTCTACTTT. It specifies CSARGLDRPYPPLYF.

A remark on this clonotype: In this CDR3 the conserved last residue, phenylalanine or tryptophan, is missing, so a read error is likely. The J gene is TRBJ2-5, the V gene TRBV7-9; unclear D gene. The V end was cut by 5 bases, the J end by 7 bases, with 14 bases between. The germline gives CDR1 SEHNR, CDR2 FQNEAQ (reference sequence). The length of the CDR3 is 13 residues. Here the CDR3 DNA reads TGTGCCAGCAGCCCACAAGTCAGGAGGACCCAGTACCTC. It codes for CASSPQVRRTQYL.

Comments on this clonotype: Because it lacks the conserved phenylalanine or tryptophan at the end, this CDR3 is likely a read error. The chain has TRBV4-1 and TRBJ1-1, with D possibly being TRBD1 (6 bases). This CDR3 spans 16 amino acids. Germline CDR1 and CDR2: MGHRA and YSYEKL. DNA of the CDR3: TGCACCAGCAGCCAAGATCTCTACAGGGTCGGCACTGAGGCTTTCTTA. Translating gives CTSSQDLYRVGTEAFL.

Notes on this clonotype: The junction departs from the called germline gene at one end, perhaps through a read error. The chain links TRBV4-1 to TRBJ1-4; D is perhaps TRBD1 (5 bases). The germline V gene encodes CDR1 MGHRA and CDR2 YSYEKL. The CDR3 extends over 15 amino acids. CDR3 amino acids: CTSTPGTGGNEKLLF. The DNA of the CDR3 is TGCACGAGCACCCCAGGTACAGGAGGGAATGAAAAACTGTTATTT.

This clonotype was found many times. This chain uses TRBV24-1 with TRBJ2-5; unclear D gene. Per the germline V gene, CDR1 is KGHDR and CDR2 is SFDVKD. V gave up 3 bases and J gave up 0 bases, with 10 bases separating them. This CDR3 spans 15 amino acids. The CDR3, as DNA: TGTGCCACCAGTGATACCGACTTAAACCAAGAGACCCAGTACTTC. This codes for CATSDTDLNQETQYF.

Regarding this clonotype: One junction end disagrees with the germline gene, perhaps due to a read error. The gene calls are TRBV4-1 and TRBJ1-1; unclear D gene. The CDR3 length is 15 residues. Germline CDR1 is MGHRA and CDR2 is YSYEKL. The CDR3 protein is CASSQPTLMNSEVFF. DNA for the CDR3: TGCGCCAGCAGCCAACCGACTCTAATGAACAGTGAAGTTTTCTTT.

Comment on this clonotype: A read error may account for a junction end that differs from germline. The chain recombines TRBV6-2 or TRBV6-3 with TRBJ2-5; D not certain. In germline, CDR1 is MNHEY, CDR2 SVGEGT. This CDR3 has 11 amino acids. The CDR3 loop is CASSYQETQYF. CDR3 sequence (DNA): TGTGCCAGTAGTTACCAAGAGACCCAGTACTTC.

By share of the sample, this clonotype is medium-sized. This chain connects TRBV29-1 to TRBJ2-1, with D unclear. Trimming took 4 bases from V and 1 from J, leaving 8 bases between them. The CDR3 runs to 13 residues. Germline assignment: CDR1 SQVTM and CDR2 ANQGSEA. The CDR3 loop reads CSVVLASYNEQFF. The CDR3 DNA follows: TGCAGCGTTGTTTTAGCATCCTACAATGAGCAGTTCTTC.

As to this clonotype: The junction departs from the called germline gene at one end, perhaps through a read error. The rearrangement links TRBV5-4 to TRBJ2-7; D may correspond to TRBD1 or TRBD2 (5 bases each). CDR1 is SGHNT, CDR2 YYREEE, per germline (reference sequence). There are 13 residues in the CDR3. CDR3 sequence (DNA): TGTGCCAGCAACTTGGTCGGTGGGGGCGAGCAGTACTTC. It translates to CASNLVGGGEQYF. Full variable domain (rest looked up from reference TRBV5-4 and TRBJ2-7): ETGVTQSPTHLIKTRGQQVTLRCSSQSGHNTVSWYQQALGQGPQFIFQYYREEENGRGNFPPRFSGLQFPNYSSELNVNALELDDSALYLCASNLVGGGEQYFGPGTRLTVT.

Turning to this clonotype: This is likely a read error, given that the CDR3 carries no conserved phenylalanine or tryptophan at its end. The DNA is left out, because the CDR3 cannot be placed on it with certainty; the CDR3 is given as TCRdb lists it. The chain recombines TRBV20-1 with TRBJ2-3; the D segment call TRBD2 is taken from the table without a DNA check. The germline V gene encodes CDR1 DFQATT and CDR2 SNEGSKA (reference sequence). The CDR3 contains 17 residues when both ends are counted. CDR3 region: CSAGGGRQGDSTDTHYS.

This clonotype was seen a handful of times. The rearrangement joins TRBV6-5 to TRBJ1-2; D may be TRBD1 (5 bases). Per the germline V gene, CDR1 is MNHEY and CDR2 is SVGAGI. Trimming cost V 8 bases and J 1 base, with 14 bases left between them. The length of the CDR3 is 14 residues. In DNA, the CDR3 is TGTGCCAGCCAGCGTCGGGACGATAACTATGGCTACACCTTC. Translated: CASQRRDDNYGYTF.

Concerning this clonotype itself: An end of the junction does not agree with germline; a read error may underlie this. V and J are TRBV12-3 or TRBV12-4 and TRBJ2-1; no clear D. CDR3 length equals 17 residues. The DNA for the CDR3 is TGTGGCAGCAGATCCGGAACATCCTTTCGGGTCAACAATGAGCAGTTCTTC. Its protein is CGSRSGTSFRVNNEQFF.

This clonotype was counted between two and nine times. This chain links TRBV7-8 with TRBJ2-2; D is uncertain. Germline values: CDR1 SGHVS, CDR2 FQNEAQ. The CDR3 contains 15 residues. The V gene lost 11 bases and the J gene lost 0 bases, with 16 bases spanning the gap. The CDR3 loop is CACSFANANTGELFF. The CDR3 bases are TGTGCCTGTAGCTTCGCTAACGCGAACACCGGGGAGCTGTTTTTT.

By share, this clonotype ranks as medium-sized. The chain couples TRBV29-1 to TRBJ1-4; D is ambiguous. The CDR3 extends over 13 amino acids. With 6 bases removed from V and 7 bases from J, the gap between germline ends came to 15 bases. Germline V gene sequence: CDR1 SQVTM, CDR2 ANQGSEA. The CDR3 is CSVFDEDGEKLFF. The CDR3 DNA is TGCAGCGTGTTCGACGAGGACGGTGAAAAACTGTTTTTT.

J is TRBJ2-7 and V is TRBV29-1, with 11 bases aligning to TRBD1. V shed 4 bases, J shed 6 bases, and the junction held 8 bases outside the gene matches. The CDR3 sequence is 14 residues long. Germline V CDR1 and CDR2: SQVTM, ANQGSEA. Here the CDR3 reads CSVVGTGGAGEQYF. DNA for the CDR3: TGCAGCGTTGTAGGGACAGGGGGTGCTGGCGAGCAGTACTTC.

Remarks on this clonotype: The germline gene is not matched at one end of the junction; a read error may be the cause. The V and J genes are TRBV6-2 or TRBV6-3 and TRBJ1-2; 9 bases match TRBD1. The germline V gene encodes CDR1 MNHEY and CDR2 SVGEGT. The CDR3 has 14 amino acids. As DNA, the CDR3 is TGTGCCAACAGCCGCGGACAGGGGCAGGATGGCGACACCTTC. Its translation: CANSRGQGQDGDTF.